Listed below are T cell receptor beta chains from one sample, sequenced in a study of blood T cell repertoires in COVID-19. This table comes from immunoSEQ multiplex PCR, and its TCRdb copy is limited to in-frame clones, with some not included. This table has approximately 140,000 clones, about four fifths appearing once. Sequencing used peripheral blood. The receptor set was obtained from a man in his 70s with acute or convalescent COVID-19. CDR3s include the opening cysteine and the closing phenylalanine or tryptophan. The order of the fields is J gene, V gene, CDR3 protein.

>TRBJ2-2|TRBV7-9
CASSPRGTGFITGELFF
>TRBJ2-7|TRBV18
CASSPSGTPEQYF
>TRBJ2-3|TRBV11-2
CASSSWTGRDTQYF
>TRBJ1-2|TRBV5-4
CASSLGTGTYGYTF
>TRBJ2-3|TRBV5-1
CASSSEGSFPDTQYF
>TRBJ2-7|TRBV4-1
CASSQAGTGAYEQYF
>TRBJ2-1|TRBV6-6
CASSYSGPREQGEQFF
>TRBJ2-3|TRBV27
CATGREGRTDTQYF
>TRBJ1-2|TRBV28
CASSSIGTGYGYTF
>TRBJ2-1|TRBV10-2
CASSRGGSTYNEQFF
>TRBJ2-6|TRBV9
CASSVSTGSGANVLTF
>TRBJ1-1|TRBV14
CASSQLRVPNTEAFF
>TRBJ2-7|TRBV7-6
CASSPRTGAYYEQYF
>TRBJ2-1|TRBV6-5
CASSPRGTGEQFF
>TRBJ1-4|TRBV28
CASGFRVNEKLFF
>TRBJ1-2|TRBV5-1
CASSFQGNYGYTF
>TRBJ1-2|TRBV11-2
CASSADRGLSDGYTF
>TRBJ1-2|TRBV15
CATSRDPPNRDGYTF
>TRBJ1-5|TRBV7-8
CASSSSGDQPQHF
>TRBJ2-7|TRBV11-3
CASSPNSYEQYF
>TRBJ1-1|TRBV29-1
CSVGMGTGEAFF
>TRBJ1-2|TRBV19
CASNKNLEGGYTF
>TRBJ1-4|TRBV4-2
CASSQQGAGTNEKLFF
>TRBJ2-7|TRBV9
CASSRLAESTEQYF
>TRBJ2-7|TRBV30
CAWSAGGEQYF
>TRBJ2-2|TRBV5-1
CASVISGAGGELFF
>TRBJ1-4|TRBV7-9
CASGGEQNEKLFF
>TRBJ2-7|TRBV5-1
CASSPPGGGLYEQYF
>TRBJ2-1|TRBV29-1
CSVQSPGTGGYEQFF
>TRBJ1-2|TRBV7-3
CASSPGESVYGYTF
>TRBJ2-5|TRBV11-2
CASSFEREETQYF
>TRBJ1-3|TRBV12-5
CASGLVPVGNTIYF
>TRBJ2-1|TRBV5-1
CASSLEGGTFYNEQFF
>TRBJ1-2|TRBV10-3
CAIRAGGSGDYTF
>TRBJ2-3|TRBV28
CASSLRRASTDTQYF
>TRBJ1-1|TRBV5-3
CARSLVGEDHTEAFF
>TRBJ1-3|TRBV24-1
CATSDTTGSGNTIYF
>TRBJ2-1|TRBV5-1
CASSPTQGFHEQFF
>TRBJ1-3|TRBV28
CASSLPTGIYSGNTIYF
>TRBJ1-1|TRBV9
CASQRGMNTEAFF
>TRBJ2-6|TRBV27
CASSLSSGANVLTF
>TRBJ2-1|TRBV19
CASSISGLAGNEQFF
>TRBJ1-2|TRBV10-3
CAISVQGVVGYTF
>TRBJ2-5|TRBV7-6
CASSLLGLDQETQYF
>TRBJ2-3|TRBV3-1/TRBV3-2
CASSQDFSGTGRPDGIAQYF
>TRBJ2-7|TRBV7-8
CASSLGGTGQEEQYF
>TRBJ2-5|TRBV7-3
CASSYTGGAETQYF
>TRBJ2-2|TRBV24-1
CATVDSNTGELFF
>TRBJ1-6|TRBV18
CASSPGQGGNSPLHF